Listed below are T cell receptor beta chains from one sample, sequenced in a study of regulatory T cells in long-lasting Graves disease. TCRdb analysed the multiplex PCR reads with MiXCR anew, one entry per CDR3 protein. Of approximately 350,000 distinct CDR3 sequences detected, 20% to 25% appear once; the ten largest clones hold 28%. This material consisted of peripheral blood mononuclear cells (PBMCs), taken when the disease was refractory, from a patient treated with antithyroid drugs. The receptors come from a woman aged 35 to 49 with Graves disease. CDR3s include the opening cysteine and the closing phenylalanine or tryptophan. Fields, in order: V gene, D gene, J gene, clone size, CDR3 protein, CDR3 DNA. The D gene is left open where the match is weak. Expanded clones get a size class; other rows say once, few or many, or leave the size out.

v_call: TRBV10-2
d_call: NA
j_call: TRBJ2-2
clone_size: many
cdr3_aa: CASSFGIRGGELFF
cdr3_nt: TGCGCCAGCAGCTTCGGGATTCGCGGAGGGGAGCTGTTTTTT

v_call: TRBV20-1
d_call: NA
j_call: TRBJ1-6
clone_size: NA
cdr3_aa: CSARASYNSPLHF
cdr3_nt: TGCAGTGCTAGAGCGTCCTATAATTCACCCCTCCACTTT

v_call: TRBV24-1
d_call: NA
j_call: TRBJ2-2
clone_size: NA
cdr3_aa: CATSAGKGRTGELFF
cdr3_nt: TGTGCCACCAGTGCCGGGAAGGGGAGGACCGGGGAGCTGTTTTTT

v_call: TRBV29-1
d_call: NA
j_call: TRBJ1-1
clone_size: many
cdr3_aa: CSVESRGEAFF
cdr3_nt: TGCAGCGTTGAATCGAGGGGAGAAGCTTTCTTT

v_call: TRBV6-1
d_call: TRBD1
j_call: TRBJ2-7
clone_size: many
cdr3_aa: CASRPGQGNYEQYF
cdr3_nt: TGTGCCAGCAGACCTGGACAGGGTAACTACGAGCAGTACTTC

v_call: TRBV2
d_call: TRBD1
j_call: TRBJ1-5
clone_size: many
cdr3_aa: CASGTGVHQPQHF
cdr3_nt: TGTGCCAGTGGGACAGGGGTTCATCAGCCCCAGCATTTT

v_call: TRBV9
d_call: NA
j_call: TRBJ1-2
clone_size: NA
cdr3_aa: CASSDLYGYTF
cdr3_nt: TGTGCCAGCAGCGACCTTTATGGCTACACCTTC

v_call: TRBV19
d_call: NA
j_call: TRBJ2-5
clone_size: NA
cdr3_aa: CASSVSRGGFETQYF
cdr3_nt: TGTGCCAGTAGTGTCTCCAGGGGAGGCTTTGAGACCCAGTACTTC

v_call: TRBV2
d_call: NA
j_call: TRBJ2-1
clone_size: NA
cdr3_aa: CASSDAGNLYNEQFF
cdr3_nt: TGTGCCAGCAGTGACGCAGGGAATTTGTACAATGAGCAGTTCTTC

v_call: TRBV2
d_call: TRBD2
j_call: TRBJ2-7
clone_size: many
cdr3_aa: CASSELGGRSYEQYF
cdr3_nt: TGTGCCAGCAGTGAATTGGGCGGGAGAAGCTACGAGCAGTACTTC

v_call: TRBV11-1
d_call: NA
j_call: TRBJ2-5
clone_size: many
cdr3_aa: CASSLRGSETQYF
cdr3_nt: TGTGCCAGCAGCTTACGGGGGTCGGAGACCCAGTACTTC

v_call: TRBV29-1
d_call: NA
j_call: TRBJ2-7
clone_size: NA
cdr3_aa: CSAGSSPAYEQYF
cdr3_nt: TGCAGCGCCGGGTCCTCCCCGGCCTACGAGCAGTACTTC

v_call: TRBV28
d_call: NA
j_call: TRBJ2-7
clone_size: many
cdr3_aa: CASSKRTSYEQYF
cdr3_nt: TGTGCCAGCAGTAAAAGGACCAGCTACGAGCAGTACTTC

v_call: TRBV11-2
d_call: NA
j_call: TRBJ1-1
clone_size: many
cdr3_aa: CASSLVKGSRTEAFF
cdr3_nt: TGTGCCAGCAGCTTAGTAAAAGGGAGTAGGACTGAAGCTTTCTTT

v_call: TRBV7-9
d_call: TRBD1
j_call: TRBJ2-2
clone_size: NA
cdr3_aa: CASSARDREIAGELFF
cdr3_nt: TGTGCCAGCAGCGCCCGGGACAGGGAGATCGCCGGGGAGCTGTTTTTT

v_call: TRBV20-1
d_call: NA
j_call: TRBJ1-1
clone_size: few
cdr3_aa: CSARDLRGTEAFF
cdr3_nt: TGCAGTGCTAGAGATCTTAGGGGGACTGAAGCTTTCTTT

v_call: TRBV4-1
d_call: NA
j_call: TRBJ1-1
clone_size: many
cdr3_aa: CASSLARRTEAFF
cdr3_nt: TGCGCCAGCAGCCTAGCACGTAGGACTGAAGCTTTCTTT

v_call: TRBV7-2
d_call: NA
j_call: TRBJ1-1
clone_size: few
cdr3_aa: CASSIGTSSGSEAFF
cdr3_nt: TGTGCCAGCAGCATTGGAACGTCAAGTGGCTCTGAAGCTTTCTTT

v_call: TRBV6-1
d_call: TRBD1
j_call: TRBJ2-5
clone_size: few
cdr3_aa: CASSARGREETQYF
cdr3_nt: TGTGCCAGCAGTGCCAGGGGGCGCGAGGAGACCCAGTACTTC

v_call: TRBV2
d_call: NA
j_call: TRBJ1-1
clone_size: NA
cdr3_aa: CARLPNLNTEAFF
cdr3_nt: TGTGCCAGGCTCCCTAATTTGAACACTGAAGCTTTCTTT

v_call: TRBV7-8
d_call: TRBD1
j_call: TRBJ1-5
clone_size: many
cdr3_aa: CASSPTGGSQPQHF
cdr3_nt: TGTGCCAGCAGCCCGACAGGGGGCAGTCAGCCCCAGCATTTT

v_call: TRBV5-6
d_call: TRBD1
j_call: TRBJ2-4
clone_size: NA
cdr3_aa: CASSQTGGRNIQYF
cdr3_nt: TGTGCCAGCAGCCAAACAGGGGGTCGGAACATTCAGTACTTC

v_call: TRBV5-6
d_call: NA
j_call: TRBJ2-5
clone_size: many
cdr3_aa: CASSLPRAGYGTQYF
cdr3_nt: TGTGCCAGCAGCTTGCCTCGGGCGGGATACGGGACCCAGTACTTC

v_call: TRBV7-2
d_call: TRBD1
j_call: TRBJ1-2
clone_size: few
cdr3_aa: CASSLNSGGYYGYTF
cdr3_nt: TGTGCCAGCAGCTTGAACTCAGGGGGCTACTATGGCTACACCTTC